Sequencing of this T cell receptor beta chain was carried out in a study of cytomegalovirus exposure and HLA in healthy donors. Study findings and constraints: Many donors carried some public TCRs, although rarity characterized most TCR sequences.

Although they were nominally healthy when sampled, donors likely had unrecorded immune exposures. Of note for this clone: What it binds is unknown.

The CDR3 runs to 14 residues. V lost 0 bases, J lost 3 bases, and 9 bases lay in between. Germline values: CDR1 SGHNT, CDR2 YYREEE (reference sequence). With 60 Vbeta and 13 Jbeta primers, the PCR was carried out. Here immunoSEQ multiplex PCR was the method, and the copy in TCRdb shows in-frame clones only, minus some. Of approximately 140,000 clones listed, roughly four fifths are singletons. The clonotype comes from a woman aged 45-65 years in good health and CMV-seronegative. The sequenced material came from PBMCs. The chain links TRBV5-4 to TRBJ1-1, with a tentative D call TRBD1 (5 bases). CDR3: CASSLGGEYTEAFF. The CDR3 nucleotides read TGTGCCAGCAGCTTGGGGGGGGAGTACACTGAAGCTTTCTTT.